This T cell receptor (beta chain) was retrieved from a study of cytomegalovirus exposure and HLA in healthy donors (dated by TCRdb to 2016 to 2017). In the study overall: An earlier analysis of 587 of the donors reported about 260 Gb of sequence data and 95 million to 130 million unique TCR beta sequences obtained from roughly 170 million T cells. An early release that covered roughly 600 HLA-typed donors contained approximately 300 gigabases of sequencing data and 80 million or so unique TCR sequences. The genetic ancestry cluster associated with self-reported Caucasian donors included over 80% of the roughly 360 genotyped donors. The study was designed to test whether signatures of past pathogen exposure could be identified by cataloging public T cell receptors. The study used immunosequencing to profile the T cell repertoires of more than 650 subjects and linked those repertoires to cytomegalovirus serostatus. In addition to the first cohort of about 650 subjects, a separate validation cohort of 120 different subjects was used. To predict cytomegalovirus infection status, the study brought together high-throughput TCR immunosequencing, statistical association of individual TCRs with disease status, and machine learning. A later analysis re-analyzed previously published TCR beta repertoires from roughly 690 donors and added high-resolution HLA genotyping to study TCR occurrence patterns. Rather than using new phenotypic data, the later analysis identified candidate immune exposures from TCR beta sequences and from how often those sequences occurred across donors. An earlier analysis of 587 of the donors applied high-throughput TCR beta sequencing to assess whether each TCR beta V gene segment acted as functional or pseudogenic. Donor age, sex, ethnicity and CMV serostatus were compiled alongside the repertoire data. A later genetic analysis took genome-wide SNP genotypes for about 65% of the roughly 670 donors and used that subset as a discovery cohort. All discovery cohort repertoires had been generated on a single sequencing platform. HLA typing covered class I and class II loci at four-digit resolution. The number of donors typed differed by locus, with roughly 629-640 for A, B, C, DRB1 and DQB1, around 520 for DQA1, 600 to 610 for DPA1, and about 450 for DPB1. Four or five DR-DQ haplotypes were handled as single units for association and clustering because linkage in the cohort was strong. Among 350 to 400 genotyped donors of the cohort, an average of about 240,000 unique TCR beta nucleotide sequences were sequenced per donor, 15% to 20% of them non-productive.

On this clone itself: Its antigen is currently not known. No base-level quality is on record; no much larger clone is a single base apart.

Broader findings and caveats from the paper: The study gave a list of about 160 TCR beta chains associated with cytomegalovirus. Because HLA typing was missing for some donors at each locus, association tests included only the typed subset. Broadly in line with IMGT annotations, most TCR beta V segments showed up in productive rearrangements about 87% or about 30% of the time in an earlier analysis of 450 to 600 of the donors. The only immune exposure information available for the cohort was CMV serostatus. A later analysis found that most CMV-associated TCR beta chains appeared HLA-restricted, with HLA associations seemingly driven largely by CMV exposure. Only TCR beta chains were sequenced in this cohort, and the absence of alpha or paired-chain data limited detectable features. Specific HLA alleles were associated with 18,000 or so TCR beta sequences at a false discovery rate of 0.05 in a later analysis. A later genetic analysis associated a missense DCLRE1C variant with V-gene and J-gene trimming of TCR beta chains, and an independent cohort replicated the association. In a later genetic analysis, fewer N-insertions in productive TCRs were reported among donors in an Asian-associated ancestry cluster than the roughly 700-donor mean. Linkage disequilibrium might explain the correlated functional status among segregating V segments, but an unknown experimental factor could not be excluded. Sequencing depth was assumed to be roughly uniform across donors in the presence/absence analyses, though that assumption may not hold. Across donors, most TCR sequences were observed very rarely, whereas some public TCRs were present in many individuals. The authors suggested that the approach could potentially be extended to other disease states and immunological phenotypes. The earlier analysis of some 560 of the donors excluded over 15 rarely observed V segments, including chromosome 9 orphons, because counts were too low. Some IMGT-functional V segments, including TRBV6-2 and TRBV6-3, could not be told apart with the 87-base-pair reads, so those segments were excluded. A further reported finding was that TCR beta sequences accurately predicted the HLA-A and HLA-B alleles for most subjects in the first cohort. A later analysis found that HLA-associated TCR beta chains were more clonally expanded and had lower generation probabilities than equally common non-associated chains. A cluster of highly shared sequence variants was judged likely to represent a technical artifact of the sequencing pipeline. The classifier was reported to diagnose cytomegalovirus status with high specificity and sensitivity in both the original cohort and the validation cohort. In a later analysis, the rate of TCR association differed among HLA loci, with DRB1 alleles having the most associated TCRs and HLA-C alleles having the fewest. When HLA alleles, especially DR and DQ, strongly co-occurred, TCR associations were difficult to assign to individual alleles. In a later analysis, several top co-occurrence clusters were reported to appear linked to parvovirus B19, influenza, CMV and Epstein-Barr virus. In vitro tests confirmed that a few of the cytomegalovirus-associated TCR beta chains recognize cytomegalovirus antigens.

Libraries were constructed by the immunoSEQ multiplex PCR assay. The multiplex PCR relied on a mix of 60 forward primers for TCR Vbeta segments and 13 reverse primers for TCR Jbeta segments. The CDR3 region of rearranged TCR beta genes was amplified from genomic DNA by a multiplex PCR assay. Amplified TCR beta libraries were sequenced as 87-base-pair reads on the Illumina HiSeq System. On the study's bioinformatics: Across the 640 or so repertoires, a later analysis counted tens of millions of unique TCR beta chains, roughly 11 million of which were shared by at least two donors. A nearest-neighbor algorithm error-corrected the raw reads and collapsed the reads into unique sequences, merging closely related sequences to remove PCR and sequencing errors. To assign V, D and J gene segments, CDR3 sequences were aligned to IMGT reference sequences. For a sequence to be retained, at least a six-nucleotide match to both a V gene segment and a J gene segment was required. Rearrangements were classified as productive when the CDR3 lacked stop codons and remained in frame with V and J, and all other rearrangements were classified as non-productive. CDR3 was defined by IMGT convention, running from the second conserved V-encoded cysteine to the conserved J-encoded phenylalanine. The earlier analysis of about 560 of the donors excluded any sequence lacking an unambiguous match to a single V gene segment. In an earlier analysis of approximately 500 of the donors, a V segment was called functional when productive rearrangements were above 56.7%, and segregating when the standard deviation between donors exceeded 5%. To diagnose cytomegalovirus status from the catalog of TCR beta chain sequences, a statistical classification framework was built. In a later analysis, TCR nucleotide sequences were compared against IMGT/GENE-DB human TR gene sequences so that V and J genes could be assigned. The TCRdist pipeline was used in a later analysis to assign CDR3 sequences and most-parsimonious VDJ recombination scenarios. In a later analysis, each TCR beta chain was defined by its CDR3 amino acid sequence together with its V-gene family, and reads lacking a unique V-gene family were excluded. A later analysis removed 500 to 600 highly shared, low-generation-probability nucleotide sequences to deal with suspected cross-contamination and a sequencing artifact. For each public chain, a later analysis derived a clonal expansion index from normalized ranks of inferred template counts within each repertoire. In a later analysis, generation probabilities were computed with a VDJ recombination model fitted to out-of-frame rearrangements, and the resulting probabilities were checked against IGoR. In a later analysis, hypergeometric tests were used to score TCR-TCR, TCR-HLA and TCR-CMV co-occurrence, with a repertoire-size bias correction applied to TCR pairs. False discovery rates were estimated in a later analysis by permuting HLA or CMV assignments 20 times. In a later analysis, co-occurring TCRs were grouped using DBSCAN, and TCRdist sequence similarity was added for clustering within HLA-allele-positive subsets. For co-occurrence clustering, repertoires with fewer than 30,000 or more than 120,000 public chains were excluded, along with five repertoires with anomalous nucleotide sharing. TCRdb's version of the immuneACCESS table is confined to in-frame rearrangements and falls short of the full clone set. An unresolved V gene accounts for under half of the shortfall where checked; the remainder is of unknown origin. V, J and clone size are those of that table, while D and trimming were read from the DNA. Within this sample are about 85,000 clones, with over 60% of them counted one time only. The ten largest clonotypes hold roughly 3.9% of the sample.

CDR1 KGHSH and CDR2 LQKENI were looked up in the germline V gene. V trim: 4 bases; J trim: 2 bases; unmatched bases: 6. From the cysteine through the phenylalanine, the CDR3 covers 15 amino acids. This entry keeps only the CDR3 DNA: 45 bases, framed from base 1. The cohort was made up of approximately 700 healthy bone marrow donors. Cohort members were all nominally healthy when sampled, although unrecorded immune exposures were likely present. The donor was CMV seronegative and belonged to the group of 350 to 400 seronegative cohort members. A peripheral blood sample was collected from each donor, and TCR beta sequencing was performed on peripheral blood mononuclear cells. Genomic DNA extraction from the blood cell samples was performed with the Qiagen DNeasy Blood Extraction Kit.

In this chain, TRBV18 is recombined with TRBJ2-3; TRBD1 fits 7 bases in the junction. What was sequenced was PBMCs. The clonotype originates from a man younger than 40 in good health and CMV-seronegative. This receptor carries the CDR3 CASSLGQAPTDTQYF. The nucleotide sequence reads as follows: TGTGCCAGCTCACTTGGACAGGCTCCCACAGATACGCAGTATTTT.